A single sample gave rise to the 14 T cell receptor beta chains below, sequenced in a study of cytomegalovirus exposure and HLA in healthy donors. In the PCR, 60 Vbeta and 13 Jbeta primers were used. The repertoire was sequenced with immunoSEQ multiplex PCR; TCRdb's copy has only in-frame clones and lacks some. The sample shows approximately 150,000 clones, almost 85% of them seen only once. The source material was PBMCs. These receptors were taken from a woman in her 40s in good health and CMV-seronegative.

This sequence joins TRBV28 and TRBJ1-2; D may be TRBD1 (5 bases). Trimming took off 6 bases at V and 0 bases at J, with 8 bases between the two ends. The length of the CDR3 is 13 residues. Germline CDR1 reads MDHEN; CDR2 reads SYDVKM. CDR3: CASRGQSNYGYTF. The DNA for the CDR3 is TGTGCCAGCAGAGGACAATCTAACTATGGCTACACCTTC.

This chain connects TRBV7-9 to TRBJ2-5; D is uncertain. The end of the DNA is better explained by TRBJ2-7, so the J call may be wrong. Germline-derived CDR1 and CDR2 are SEHNR and FQNEAQ (reference sequence). The CDR3 spans 13 residues. The CDR3 DNA reads TGTGCCAGCAGCAACAGAGCAACCTACGAGCAGTACTTC. It encodes CASSNRATYEQYF.

The V call is TRBV5-4, the J call TRBJ2-3; D is uncertain. The CDR3 is made up of 15 amino acids. Looked up from germline, CDR1 is SGHNT and CDR2 is YYREEE (reference sequence). Trimming took 4 bases from V and 0 from J, leaving 12 bases between them. This CDR3 reads CASSGALASTDTQYF. The CDR3 bases are TGTGCCAGCAGCGGAGCCCTGGCTAGCACAGATACGCAGTATTTT.

The chain has TRBV27 and TRBJ1-1; TRBD1 might be the D (6 bases). The germline V gene encodes CDR1 MNHEY and CDR2 SMNVEV (reference sequence). V lost 3 bases to trimming and J lost 4 bases, with 15 bases between them. The CDR3 length is 15 residues. The CDR3 region has the DNA TGTGCCAGCAGTTTCTACAGGGTCGGAGGCACTGAAGCTTTCTTT. Translation: CASSFYRVGGTEAFF.

J is TRBJ1-1 and V is TRBV6-5; tentatively, D is TRBD1 (6 bases). Trimming left V 2 bases short and J 0 bases short, with 10 bases between. Per the germline V gene, CDR1 is MNHEY and CDR2 is SVGAGI. The CDR3 totals 15 residues. The CDR3 protein is CASSYRAGVNTEAFF. The DNA of the CDR3 is TGTGCCAGCAGTTACAGGGCAGGGGTGAACACTGAAGCTTTCTTT.

Only a few counts were recorded for this clone. The chain combines TRBV7-2 with TRBJ2-1; 8 nucleotides match TRBD2. This CDR3 spans 17 amino acids. V dropped 1 base and J dropped 2; count of bases not matched to a gene: 7. In germline, CDR1 is SGHTA, CDR2 FQGNSA. CDR3 nucleotides: TGTGCCAGCAGCTTAGACCTAACCGGGAGGGCCTACAATGAGCAGTTCTTC. Its protein product is CASSLDLTGRAYNEQFF.

The chain employs TRBV28 and TRBJ2-1, with 8 bases lining up with TRBD2. Germline lookup yields CDR1 MDHEN and CDR2 SYDVKM. V dropped 5 bases and J dropped 9; count of bases not matched to a gene: 12. This CDR3 is built from 15 residues. The DNA for the CDR3 is TGTGCCAGCAGTCCCCCCAGCGGGAGAACTGGTGAGCAGTTCTTC. Amino acid sequence: CASSPPSGRTGEQFF.

In this sample, this clone turned up once. The chain is built from TRBV21-1 and TRBJ2-5; TRBD2 is the table's D call, not checked against the DNA. The J call may be faulty, since TRBJ2-7 better matches the DNA end. TRBV21-1 is a documented pseudogene. The CDR3 covers 11 residues. The CDR3 is CAGGTDNEQYF. In DNA form, the CDR3 reads TGTGCCGGGGGGACGGACAACGAGCAGTACTTC.

The rearrangement uses TRBV11-2 and TRBJ2-7; the match to TRBD2 covers 11 bases. Germline V lookup: CDR1 SGHAT, CDR2 FQNNGV. V lost 7 bases, J lost 13 bases, and 21 bases stayed unmatched. The CDR3 has 16 amino acids. In DNA form, the CDR3 reads TGTGCCAGCACCCCTAGGGGGCTACTAGCGGGAGAATCCCCTTACTTC. Translated, it gives CASTPRGLLAGESPYF.

This chain links TRBV4-3 with TRBJ2-1; 7 bases are a match to TRBD2. J gave up 0 bases and V 2 bases, and 13 bases lay outside the gene matches. The CDR3 length is 19 residues. Germline assignment: CDR1 LGHNA and CDR2 YSLEER. Here the CDR3 reads CASSQYRMVGGSSYNEQFF. For the CDR3, the DNA is TGCGCCAGCAGCCAATATCGTATGGTCGGGGGGAGCTCCTACAATGAGCAGTTCTTC.

CDR3 DNA sequence: TGTGCCAGCAGGTTCAGGGGAAGTCAGACTGAAGCTTTCTTT. It specifies CASRFRGSQTEAFF. The chain is built from TRBV5-4 and TRBJ1-1; possibly TRBD1 for D (6 bases). CDR3 length equals 14 residues. The V end was cut by 5 bases, the J end by 5 bases, with 16 bases between. From germline, CDR1 is SGHNT and CDR2 YYREEE (reference sequence).

This clone was picked up one time. The rearrangement links TRBV30 to TRBJ1-1; D is unresolved. CDR3 size: 19 residues. Looked up from germline, CDR1 is GTSNPN and CDR2 is SVGIG (reference sequence). V was pared by 0 bases and J by 5 bases, with 28 bases between. The CDR3 DNA sequence: TGTGCCTGGAGTGTAGGGTCCTGGAGGCGAAAGTCGTTGAGGACTGAAGCTTTCTTT. It specifies CAWSVGSWRRKSLRTEAFF. Based on the CDR3 plus reference TRBV30 and TRBJ1-1, the full variable domain is SQTIHQWPATLVQPVGSPLSLECTVEGTSNPNLYWYRQAAGRGLQLLFYSVGIGQISSEVPQNLSASRPQDRQFILSSKKLLLSDSGFYLCAWSVGSWRRKSLRTEAFFGQGTRLTVV.

This rearrangement joins TRBV27 to TRBJ2-2; D uncertain. The ends were cut back, 4 bases at V and 7 bases at J, with 16 bases in the middle. There are 15 residues in the CDR3. Per germline, CDR1 MNHEY and CDR2 SMNVEV (reference sequence). This CDR3 is CASSSEEVSGGELFF. CDR3 bases: TGTGCCAGCAGTTCTGAGGAAGTCTCGGGCGGGGAGCTGTTTTTT.

V usage is TRBV18 and J usage is TRBJ1-2; D ambiguous. The germline gives CDR1 KGHSH, CDR2 LQKENI. The CDR3 covers 14 residues. With 1 base removed from V and 3 bases from J, the gap between germline ends came to 9 bases. This CDR3 is CASSPQKGDYGYTF. The CDR3 DNA is TGTGCCAGCTCACCACAAAAAGGAGACTATGGCTACACCTTC. Using reference TRBV18 and TRBJ1-2 for the parts outside the CDR3, the full variable domain is NAGVMQNPRHLVRRRGQEARLRCSPMKGHSHVYWYRQLPEEGLKFMVYLQKENIIDESGMPKERFSAEFPKEGPSILRIQQVVRGDSAAYFCASSPQKGDYGYTFGSGTRLTVV.